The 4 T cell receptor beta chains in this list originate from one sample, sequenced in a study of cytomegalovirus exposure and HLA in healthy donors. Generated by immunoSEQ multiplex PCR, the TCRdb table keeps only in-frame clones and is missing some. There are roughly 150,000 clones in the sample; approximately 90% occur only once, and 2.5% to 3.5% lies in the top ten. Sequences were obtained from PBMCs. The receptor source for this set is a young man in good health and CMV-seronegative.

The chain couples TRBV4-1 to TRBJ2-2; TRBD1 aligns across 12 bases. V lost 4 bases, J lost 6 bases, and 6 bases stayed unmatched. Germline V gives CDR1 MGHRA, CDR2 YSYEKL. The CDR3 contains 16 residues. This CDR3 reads CASSRTGTGGPGELFF. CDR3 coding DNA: TGCGCCAGCAGCCGAACCGGGACAGGGGGCCCCGGGGAGCTGTTTTTT.

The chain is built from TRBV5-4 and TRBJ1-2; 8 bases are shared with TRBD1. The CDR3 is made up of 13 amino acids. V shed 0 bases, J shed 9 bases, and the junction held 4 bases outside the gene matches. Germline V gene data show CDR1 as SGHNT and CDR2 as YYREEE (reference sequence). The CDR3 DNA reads TGTGCCAGCAGCTTGGACAGGGGGGATAGCTACACCTTC. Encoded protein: CASSLDRGDSYTF. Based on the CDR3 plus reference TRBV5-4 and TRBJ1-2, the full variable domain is ETGVTQSPTHLIKTRGQQVTLRCSSQSGHNTVSWYQQALGQGPQFIFQYYREEENGRGNFPPRFSGLQFPNYSSELNVNALELDDSALYLCASSLDRGDSYTFGSGTRLTVV.

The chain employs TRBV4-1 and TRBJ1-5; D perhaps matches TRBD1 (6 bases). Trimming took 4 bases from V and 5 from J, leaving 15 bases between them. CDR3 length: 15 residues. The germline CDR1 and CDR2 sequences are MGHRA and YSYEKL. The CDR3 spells CASSPSTGDHQPQHF. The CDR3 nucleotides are TGCGCCAGCAGCCCTTCGACAGGAGACCATCAGCCCCAGCATTTT.

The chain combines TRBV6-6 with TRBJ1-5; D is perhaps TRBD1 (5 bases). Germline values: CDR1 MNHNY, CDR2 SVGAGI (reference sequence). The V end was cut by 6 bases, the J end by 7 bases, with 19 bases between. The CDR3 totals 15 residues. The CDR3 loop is CASSFREGPRQPQHF. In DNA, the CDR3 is TGTGCCAGCAGCTTCCGGGAGGGACCTAGGCAGCCCCAGCATTTT.